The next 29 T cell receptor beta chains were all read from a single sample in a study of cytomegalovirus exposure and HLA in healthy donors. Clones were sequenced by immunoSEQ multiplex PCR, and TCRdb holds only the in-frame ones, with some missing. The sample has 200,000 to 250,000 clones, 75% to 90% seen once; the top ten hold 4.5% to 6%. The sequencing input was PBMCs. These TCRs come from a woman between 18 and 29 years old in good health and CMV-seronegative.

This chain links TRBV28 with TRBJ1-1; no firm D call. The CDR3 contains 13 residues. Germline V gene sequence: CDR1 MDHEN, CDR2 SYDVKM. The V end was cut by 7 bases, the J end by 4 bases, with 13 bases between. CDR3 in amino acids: CASNPGGFTEAFF. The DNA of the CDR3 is TGTGCCAGCAATCCGGGAGGGTTCACTGAAGCTTTCTTT.

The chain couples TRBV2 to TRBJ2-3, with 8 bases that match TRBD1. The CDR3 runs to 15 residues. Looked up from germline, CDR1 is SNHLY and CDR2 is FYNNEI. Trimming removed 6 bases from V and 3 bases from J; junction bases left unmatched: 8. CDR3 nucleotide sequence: TGTGCCAGCAGGGGTAACAGGGGGGTGACAGATACGCAGTATTTT. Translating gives CASRGNRGVTDTQYF. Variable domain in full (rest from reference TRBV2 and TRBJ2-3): EPEVTQTPSHQVTQMGQEVILRCVPISNHLYFYWYRQILGQKVEFLVSFYNNEISEKSEIFDDQFSVERPDGSNFTLKIRSTKLEDSAMYFCASRGNRGVTDTQYFGPGTRLTVL.

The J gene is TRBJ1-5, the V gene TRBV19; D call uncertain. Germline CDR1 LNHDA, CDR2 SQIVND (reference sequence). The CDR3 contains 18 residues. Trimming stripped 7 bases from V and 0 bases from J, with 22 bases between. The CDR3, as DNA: TGTGCCAGTACCCCGCCTGGTCCCACCCACCATAGCAATCAGCCCCAGCATTTT. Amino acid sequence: CASTPPGPTHHSNQPQHF.

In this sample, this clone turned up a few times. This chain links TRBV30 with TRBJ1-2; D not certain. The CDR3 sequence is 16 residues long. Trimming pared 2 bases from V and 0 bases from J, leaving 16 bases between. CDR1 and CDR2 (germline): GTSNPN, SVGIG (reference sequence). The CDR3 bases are TGTGCCTGGAGTCCACTTTCCGGGCAGTCTAACTATGGCTACACCTTC. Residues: CAWSPLSGQSNYGYTF.

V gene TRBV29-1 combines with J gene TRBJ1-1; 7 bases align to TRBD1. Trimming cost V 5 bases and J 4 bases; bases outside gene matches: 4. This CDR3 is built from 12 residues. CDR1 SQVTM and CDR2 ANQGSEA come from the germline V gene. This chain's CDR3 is CSVPGGGTEAFF. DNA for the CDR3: TGCAGCGTTCCAGGGGGAGGCACTGAAGCTTTCTTT.

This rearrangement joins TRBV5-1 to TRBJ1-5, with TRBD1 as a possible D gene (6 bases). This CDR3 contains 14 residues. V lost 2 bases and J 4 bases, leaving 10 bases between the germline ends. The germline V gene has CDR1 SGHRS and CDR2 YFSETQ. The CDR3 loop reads CASSFGQPNQPQHF. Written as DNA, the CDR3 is TGCGCCAGCAGCTTCGGACAGCCAAATCAGCCCCAGCATTTT.

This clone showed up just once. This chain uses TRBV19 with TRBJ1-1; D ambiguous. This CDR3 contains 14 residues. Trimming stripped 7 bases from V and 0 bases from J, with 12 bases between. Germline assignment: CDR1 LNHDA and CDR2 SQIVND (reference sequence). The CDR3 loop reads CASTTQGVNTEAFF. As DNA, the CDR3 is TGTGCCAGTACCACCCAAGGAGTGAACACTGAAGCTTTCTTT.

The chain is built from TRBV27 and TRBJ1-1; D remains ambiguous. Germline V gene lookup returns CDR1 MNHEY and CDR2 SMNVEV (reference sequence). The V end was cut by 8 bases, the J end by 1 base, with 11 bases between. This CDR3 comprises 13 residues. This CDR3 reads CASGLGPNTEAFF. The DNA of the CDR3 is TGTGCCAGCGGCCTAGGCCCGAACACTGAAGCTTTCTTT.

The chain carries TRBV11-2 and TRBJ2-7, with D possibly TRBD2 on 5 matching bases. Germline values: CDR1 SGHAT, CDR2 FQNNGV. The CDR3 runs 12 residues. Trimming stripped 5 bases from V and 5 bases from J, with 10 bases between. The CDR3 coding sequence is TGTGCCAGCAGCCCCGCCGGGAACGAGCAGTACTTC. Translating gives CASSPAGNEQYF. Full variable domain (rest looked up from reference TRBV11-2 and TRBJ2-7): EAGVAQSPRYKIIEKRQSVAFWCNPISGHATLYWYQQILGQGPKLLIQFQNNGVVDDSQLPKDRFSAERLKGVDSTLKIQPAKLEDSAVYLCASSPAGNEQYFGPGTRLTVT.

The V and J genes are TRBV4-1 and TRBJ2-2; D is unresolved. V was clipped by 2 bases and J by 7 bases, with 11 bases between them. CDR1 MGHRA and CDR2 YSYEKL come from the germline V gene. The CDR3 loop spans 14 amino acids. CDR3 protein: CASSQPYLDGELFF. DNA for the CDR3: TGCGCCAGCAGCCAACCTTACCTCGACGGGGAGCTGTTTTTT.

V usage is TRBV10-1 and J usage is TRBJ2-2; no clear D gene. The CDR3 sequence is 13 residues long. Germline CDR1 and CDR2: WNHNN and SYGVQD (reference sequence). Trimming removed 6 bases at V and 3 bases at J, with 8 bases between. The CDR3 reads CASSDPDTGELFF. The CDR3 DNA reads TGCGCCAGCAGCGATCCGGACACCGGGGAGCTGTTTTTT.

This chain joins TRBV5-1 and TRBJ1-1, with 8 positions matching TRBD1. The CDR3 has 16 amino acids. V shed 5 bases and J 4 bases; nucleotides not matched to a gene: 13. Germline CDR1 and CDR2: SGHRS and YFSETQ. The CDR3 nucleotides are TGCGCCAGCAGGTTGAGGCAGGGGGCATCGTTCACTGAAGCTTTCTTT. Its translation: CASRLRQGASFTEAFF.

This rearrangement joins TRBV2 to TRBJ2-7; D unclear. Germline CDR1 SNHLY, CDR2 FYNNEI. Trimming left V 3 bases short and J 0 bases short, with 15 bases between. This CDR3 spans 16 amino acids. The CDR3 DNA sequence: TGTGCCAGCAGTGACTTTGAGCTAGTCGCCTCCTACGAGCAGTACTTC. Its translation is CASSDFELVASYEQYF. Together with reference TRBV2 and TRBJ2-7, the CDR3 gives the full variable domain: EPEVTQTPSHQVTQMGQEVILRCVPISNHLYFYWYRQILGQKVEFLVSFYNNEISEKSEIFDDQFSVERPDGSNFTLKIRSTKLEDSAMYFCASSDFELVASYEQYFGPGTRLTVT.

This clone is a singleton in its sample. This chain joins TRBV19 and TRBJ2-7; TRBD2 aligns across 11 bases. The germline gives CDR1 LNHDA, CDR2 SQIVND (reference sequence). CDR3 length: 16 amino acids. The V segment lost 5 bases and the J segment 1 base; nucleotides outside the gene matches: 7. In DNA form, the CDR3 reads TGTGCCAGTAGTGTTGCGGGACTAGCGGCATCCTACGAGCAGTACTTC. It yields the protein CASSVAGLAASYEQYF.

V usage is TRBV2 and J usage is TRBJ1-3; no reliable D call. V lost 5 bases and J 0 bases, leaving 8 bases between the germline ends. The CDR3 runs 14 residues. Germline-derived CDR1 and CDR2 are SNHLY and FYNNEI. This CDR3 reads CASSPYPSGNTIYF. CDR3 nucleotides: TGTGCCAGCAGTCCCTACCCCTCTGGAAACACCATATATTTT.

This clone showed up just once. The chain's CDR3 is CASSLGLAYNEQFF. Here the CDR3 DNA reads TGTGCCAGCAGCTTGGGTCTAGCCTACAATGAGCAGTTCTTC. The chain uses TRBV5-6 and TRBJ2-1; D not resolved. V shed 0 bases and J shed 2 bases, with 6 bases lying between them. Per germline, CDR1 SGHDT and CDR2 YYEEEE. The CDR3 contains 14 residues.

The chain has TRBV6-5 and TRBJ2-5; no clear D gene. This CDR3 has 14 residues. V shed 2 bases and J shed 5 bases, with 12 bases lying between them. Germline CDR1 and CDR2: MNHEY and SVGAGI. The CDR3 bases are TGTGCCAGCAGTTACCCAAGCGCCCGGGAGACCCAGTACTTC. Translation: CASSYPSARETQYF.

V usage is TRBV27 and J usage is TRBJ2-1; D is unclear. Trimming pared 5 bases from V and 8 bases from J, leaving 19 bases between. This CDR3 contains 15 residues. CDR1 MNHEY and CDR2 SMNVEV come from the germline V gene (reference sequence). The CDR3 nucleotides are TGTGCCAGCAGTACCCTGCGCCTTTCTCTCGATGAGCAGTTCTTC. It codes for CASSTLRLSLDEQFF.

As DNA, the CDR3 is TGTGCCAGCAGATCGCGGGACAACTCCTACGAGCAGTACTTC. It codes for CASRSRDNSYEQYF. This rearrangement joins TRBV25-1 to TRBJ2-7, with D perhaps given as TRBD1 or TRBD2 (6 bases each). Trimming took 6 bases from V and 0 from J, leaving 12 bases between them. This CDR3 contains 14 residues. Germline V CDR1 and CDR2: MGHDK, SYGVNS.

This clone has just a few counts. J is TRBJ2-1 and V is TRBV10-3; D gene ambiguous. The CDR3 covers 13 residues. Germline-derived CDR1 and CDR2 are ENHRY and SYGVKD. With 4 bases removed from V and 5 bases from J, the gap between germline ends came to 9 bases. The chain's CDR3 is CAISAGSHNEQFF. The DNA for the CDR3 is TGTGCCATCAGTGCCGGGTCACACAATGAGCAGTTCTTC.

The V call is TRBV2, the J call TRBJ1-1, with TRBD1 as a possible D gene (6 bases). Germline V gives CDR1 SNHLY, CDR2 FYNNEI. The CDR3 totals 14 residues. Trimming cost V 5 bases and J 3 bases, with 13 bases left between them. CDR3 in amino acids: CASSKQGWDTEAFF. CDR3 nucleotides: TGTGCCAGCAGTAAACAGGGTTGGGACACTGAAGCTTTCTTT.

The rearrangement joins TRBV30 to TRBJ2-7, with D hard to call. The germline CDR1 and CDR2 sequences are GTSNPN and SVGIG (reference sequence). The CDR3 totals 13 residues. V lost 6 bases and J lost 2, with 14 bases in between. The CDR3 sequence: CACSLDGPYEQYF. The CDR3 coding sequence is TGTGCCTGTAGCTTGGACGGACCCTACGAGCAGTACTTC.

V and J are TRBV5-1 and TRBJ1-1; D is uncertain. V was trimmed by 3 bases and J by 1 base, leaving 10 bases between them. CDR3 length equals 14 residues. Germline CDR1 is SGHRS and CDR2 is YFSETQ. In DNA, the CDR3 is TGCGCCAGCAGCTCCACCGGTACGAACACTGAAGCTTTCTTT. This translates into CASSSTGTNTEAFF.

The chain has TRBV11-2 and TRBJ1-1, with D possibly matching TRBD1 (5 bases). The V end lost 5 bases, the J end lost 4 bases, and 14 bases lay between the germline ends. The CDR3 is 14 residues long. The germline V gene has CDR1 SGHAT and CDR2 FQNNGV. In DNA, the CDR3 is TGTGCCAGCAGCCCTCGACTGGGGGGCACTGAAGCTTTCTTT. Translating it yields CASSPRLGGTEAFF.

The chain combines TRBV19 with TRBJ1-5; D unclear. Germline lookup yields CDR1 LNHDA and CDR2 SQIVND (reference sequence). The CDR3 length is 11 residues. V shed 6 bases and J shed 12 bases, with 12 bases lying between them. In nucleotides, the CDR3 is TGTGCCAGTAGGGGAGTCGAGCTCCAGCATTTT. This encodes CASRGVELQHF.

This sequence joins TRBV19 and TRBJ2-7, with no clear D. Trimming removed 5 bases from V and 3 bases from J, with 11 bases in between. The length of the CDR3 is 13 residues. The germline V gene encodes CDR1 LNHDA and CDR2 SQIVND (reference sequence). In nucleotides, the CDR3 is TGTGCCAGTAGTTCCAGACGGTACTACGAGCAGTACTTC. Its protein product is CASSSRRYYEQYF.

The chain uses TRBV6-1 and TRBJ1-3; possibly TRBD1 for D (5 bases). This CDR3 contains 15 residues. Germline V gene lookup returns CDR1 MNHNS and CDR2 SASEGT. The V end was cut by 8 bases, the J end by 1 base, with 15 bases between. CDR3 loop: CASCPGLLSGNTIYF. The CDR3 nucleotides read TGTGCCAGCTGTCCAGGGCTCCTTTCTGGAAACACCATATATTTT.

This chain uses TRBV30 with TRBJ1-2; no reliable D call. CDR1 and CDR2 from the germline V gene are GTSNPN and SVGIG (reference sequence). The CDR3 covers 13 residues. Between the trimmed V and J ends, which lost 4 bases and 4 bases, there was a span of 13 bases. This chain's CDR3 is CAWNTKILYGYTF. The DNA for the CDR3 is TGTGCCTGGAACACGAAGATTCTCTATGGCTACACCTTC.

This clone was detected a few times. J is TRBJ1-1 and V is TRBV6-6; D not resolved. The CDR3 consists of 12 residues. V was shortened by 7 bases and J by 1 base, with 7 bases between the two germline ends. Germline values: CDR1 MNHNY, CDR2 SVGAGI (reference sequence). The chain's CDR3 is CASIGGNTEAFF. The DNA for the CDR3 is TGTGCCAGCATCGGAGGGAACACTGAAGCTTTCTTT.